The 14 T cell receptor beta chains below all came from one sample that was sequenced in a study of shared clonotypes between healthy human individuals. Here immunoSEQ multiplex PCR was the method, and the copy in TCRdb shows in-frame clones only, minus some. The table shows around 2,000,000 clones, with roughly 96% occurring only once. The material sequenced was naive CD4+ T cells sorted from blood. Subset defined: CD45RA+ positively selected. The source is a man younger than 30 in good health.

CDR3 protein: CAWSRGQGDSPLHF. CDR3 nucleotides: TGTGCCTGGAGCCGGGGACAGGGGGATTCACCCCTCCACTTT. The chain combines TRBV30 with TRBJ1-6; the match to TRBD1 covers 11 bases. CDR3 length equals 14 residues. CDR1 and CDR2 (germline): GTSNPN, SVGIG (reference sequence). After removal of 3 bases from V and 8 bases from J, the junction contained 3 bases not matched to a gene.

This chain uses TRBV28 with TRBJ2-2; D remains unclear. Looked up from germline, CDR1 is MDHEN and CDR2 is SYDVKM. The CDR3 consists of 14 residues. V lost 6 bases to trimming and J lost 6 bases, with 14 bases between them. CDR3 nucleotide sequence: TGTGCCAGCAGCCCCTCCGTCTCAGCCGGGGAGCTGTTTTTT. This sequence encodes CASSPSVSAGELFF.

The V gene is TRBV5-6, the J gene TRBJ1-5; D is unresolved. The germline V gene encodes CDR1 SGHDT and CDR2 YYEEEE. This CDR3 has 14 amino acids. The V end was cut by 3 bases, the J end by 0 bases, with 7 bases between. CDR3 DNA sequence: TGTGCCAGCAGCTCAGGCAATAGCAATCAGCCCCAGCATTTT. This sequence encodes CASSSGNSNQPQHF.

This clone appeared a single time. V usage is TRBV4-3 and J usage is TRBJ2-1, with unresolved D. The CDR3 runs 13 residues. Germline V gene sequence: CDR1 LGHNA, CDR2 YSLEER. Trimming stripped 4 bases from V and 4 bases from J, with 8 bases between. The CDR3 loop is CASSRSRYNEQFF. The CDR3 region has the DNA TGCGCCAGCAGCCGTTCTAGGTACAATGAGCAGTTCTTC.

A remark on this clone: A read error may explain this, as a much larger clone is one base away. The rearrangement uses TRBV30 and TRBJ1-4; a weak D match, TRBD1 (6 bases). The CDR3 totals 13 residues. The ends were cut back, 1 base at V and 3 bases at J, with 6 bases in the middle. The germline V gene encodes CDR1 GTSNPN and CDR2 SVGIG (reference sequence). Here the CDR3 DNA reads TGTGCCTGGAGTGACAGGGCTAATGAAAAACTGTTTTTT. This translates into CAWSDRANEKLFF.

Remarks on this clone: Other nucleotide sequences in the sample specify the same CDR3. The V and J genes are TRBV6-5 and TRBJ1-5; 8 positions agree with TRBD1. V lost 2 bases and J lost 7; bases outside the gene matches: 4. In germline, CDR1 is MNHEY, CDR2 SVGAGI. This CDR3 has 14 residues. The CDR3 DNA reads as TGTGCCAGCAGTTACAGGCAGGGGGCCCAGCCCCAGCATTTT. Encoded protein: CASSYRQGAQPQHF.

The J gene is TRBJ1-5, the V gene TRBV27, with TRBD1 matching over 10 bases. Trimming removed 5 bases from V and 1 base from J; junction bases left unmatched: 8. Germline loops: CDR1 MNHEY, CDR2 SMNVEV (reference sequence). The CDR3 has 17 residues. The CDR3 is CASSLTTGGFSNQPQHF. For the CDR3, the DNA is TGTGCCAGCAGTCTTACGACAGGGGGCTTCAGCAATCAGCCCCAGCATTTT.

This chain links TRBV9 with TRBJ2-2, with 8 positions matching TRBD1. Losses at the gene ends were 2 bases for V and 5 bases for J; bases not matched to a gene: 8. Looked up from germline, CDR1 is SGDLS and CDR2 is YYNGEE. The CDR3 consists of 16 residues. The chain's CDR3 is CASSVYRGMETGELFF. CDR3 DNA sequence: TGTGCCAGCAGCGTCTACAGGGGGATGGAAACCGGGGAGCTGTTTTTT.

This chain joins TRBV6-1 and TRBJ1-1, with D unresolved. This CDR3 region has 15 residues. Per the germline V gene, CDR1 is MNHNS and CDR2 is SASEGT. Trimming stripped 0 bases from V and 3 bases from J, with 11 bases between. The CDR3 DNA reads as TGTGCCAGCAGTGAAGCAGCAGGAATTGACACTGAAGCTTTCTTT. Its protein is CASSEAAGIDTEAFF.

The chain uses TRBV6-1 and TRBJ2-7, with a tentative D call TRBD1 (6 bases). Germline values: CDR1 MNHNS, CDR2 SASEGT. Trimming took off 3 bases at V and 2 bases at J, with 11 bases between the two ends. The CDR3 sequence is 14 residues long. The CDR3 nucleotides are TGTGCCAGCAGTGATGGGGGCCGTGCCTACGAGCAGTACTTC. Amino acids: CASSDGGRAYEQYF.

This chain links TRBV30 with TRBJ2-3; maybe TRBD2 (5 bases). CDR3 length equals 14 residues. Germline CDR1 and CDR2: GTSNPN and SVGIG (reference sequence). Trimming removed 4 bases from V and 7 bases from J, with 18 bases in between. This chain's CDR3 is CAWTTGDGVNTQYF. The CDR3 DNA reads TGTGCCTGGACCACCGGAGACGGGGTGAATACGCAGTATTTT. The entire variable domain, with the rest obtained from reference TRBV30 and TRBJ2-3, is as follows: SQTIHQWPATLVQPVGSPLSLECTVEGTSNPNLYWYRQAAGRGLQLLFYSVGIGQISSEVPQNLSASRPQDRQFILSSKKLLLSDSGFYLCAWTTGDGVNTQYFGPGTRLTVL.

As to this clone: Different DNA sequences within this sample yield the same CDR3. The chain is built from TRBV18 and TRBJ2-5; a weak D match, TRBD2 (5 bases). In germline, CDR1 is KGHSH, CDR2 LQKENI. Trimming left V 2 bases short and J 5 bases short, with 6 bases between. The CDR3 runs to 12 residues. The CDR3 here is CASSPGSETQYF. The CDR3 bases are TGTGCCAGCTCACCAGGGAGTGAGACCCAGTACTTC.

A note on this clone: Other DNA sequences in the sample encode the same CDR3. The rearrangement joins TRBV5-1 to TRBJ1-2; no definite D call. Deletions cut 0 bases from V and 1 base from J, with 7 bases between. CDR1 SGHRS and CDR2 YFSETQ come from the germline V gene. The length of the CDR3 is 14 residues. The CDR3 region has the DNA TGCGCCAGCAGCTTGGCGCAGGTTAACTATGGCTACACCTTC. Translated: CASSLAQVNYGYTF.

This rearrangement joins TRBV4-1 to TRBJ2-7, with D possibly being TRBD1 (6 bases). CDR1 and CDR2 from the germline V gene are MGHRA and YSYEKL. The ends were cut back, 0 bases at V and 4 bases at J, with 10 bases in the middle. CDR3 length: 14 amino acids. The CDR3 sequence is CASSQDTGLYEQYF. The CDR3 DNA follows: TGCGCCAGCAGCCAAGATACAGGGCTATACGAGCAGTACTTC.